This T cell receptor (beta chain) was observed in a study of blood T cells in healthy people across ages. Next came a second PCR, run for roughly 7 to 12 cycles, which used a sample-barcoded 5' primer along with a J-beta primer mix. TCRdb processed the 5' RACE reads anew with MiXCR; each CDR3 protein has one entry. The sample includes approximately 800,000 distinct CDR3 sequences, roughly 24% seen only once; the top ten take around 2.9%. Germline assignment: CDR1 MDHEN and CDR2 SYDVKM. With V trimmed by 6 bases and J by 4 bases, 7 bases remained unmatched. CDR3 length equals 15 residues. The sample holds a few counts of this clonotype. The sample also formed part of further work on T cells of mothers and their children.

The chain joins TRBV28 to TRBJ1-5, with 9 bases aligning to TRBD1. The receptor comes from a boy aged 10-17 years in good health. Sequenced material: blood. The CDR3 spells CASSLGDRENQPQHF. DNA of the CDR3: TGTGCCAGCAGCCTTGGGGACAGGGAAAATCAGCCCCAGCATTTT. Drawing the rest from reference TRBV28 and TRBJ1-5, the complete variable domain is DVKVTQSSRYLVKRTGEKVFLECVQDMDHENMFWYRQDPGLGLRLIYFSYDVKMKEKGDIPEGYSVSREKKERFSLILESASTNQTSMYLCASSLGDRENQPQHFGDGTRLSIL.